A single sample gave rise to the 16 T cell receptor beta chains below, sequenced in a study of cytomegalovirus exposure and HLA in healthy donors (dated by TCRdb to the late 2010s). Library prep was done by the immunoSEQ multiplex PCR assay. For the multiplex PCR, a mixture combining 60 forward primers for TCR Vbeta segments and 13 reverse primers for TCR Jbeta segments was used. As stored in TCRdb, this immuneACCESS dataset retains in-frame rearrangements with V and J assigned. A fraction of the clones does not appear; measured against another copy, unresolved V genes explain less than half of the discrepancy, and the remainder lacks a known reason. This sample gives about 160,000 clones in total; around four fifths of them show up just once. The leading ten clones occupy more than 1.1% of the sample. The specimen was PBMCs. The receptors originated from a woman aged 25 to 39 in good health and CMV-seronegative.

The gene calls are TRBV9 and TRBJ2-3; TRBD2 matches 8 bases. This CDR3 region has 14 residues. Germline V lookup: CDR1 SGDLS, CDR2 YYNGEE. The V gene end was trimmed by 4 bases and the J gene end by 1 base; junction bases not matched to a gene: 2. CDR3 nucleotides: TGTGCCAGCAGCATTAGCGGGGGCACAGATACGCAGTATTTT. Its translation is CASSISGGTDTQYF.

The V gene is TRBV25-1, the J gene TRBJ1-1; D is unresolved. This CDR3 contains 13 residues. Germline lookup yields CDR1 MGHDK and CDR2 SYGVNS. Trimming stripped 5 bases from V and 1 base from J, with 8 bases between. The CDR3 DNA follows: TGTGCCAGCAGTATTTCGGGGAACACTGAAGCTTTCTTT. As protein: CASSISGNTEAFF.

The V and J genes are TRBV29-1 and TRBJ2-2, with 10 positions matching TRBD1. Germline-derived CDR1 and CDR2 are SQVTM and ANQGSEA. The CDR3 covers 13 residues. Germline trimming cut 7 bases from V and 4 bases from J; bases unmatched to any gene: 3. The CDR3: CSGQGAVTGELFF. CDR3 DNA sequence: TGCAGCGGACAGGGGGCTGTCACCGGGGAGCTGTTTTTT.

The J gene is TRBJ2-6, the V gene TRBV5-1; TRBD1 matches 8 bases. With 3 bases clipped from V and 4 bases from J, the junction kept 12 bases outside the gene matches. Germline V gives CDR1 SGHRS, CDR2 YFSETQ. The CDR3 loop spans 18 amino acids. CDR3 in DNA: TGCGCCAGCAGCTCAGTCCCGGGACAGGTTACCGGGGCCAACGTCCTGACTTTC. As protein: CASSSVPGQVTGANVLTF.

This sequence joins TRBV5-1 and TRBJ2-3; the match to TRBD1 covers 10 bases. V shed 5 bases and J 3 bases; nucleotides not matched to a gene: 3. The CDR3 runs 14 residues. Germline lookup yields CDR1 SGHRS and CDR2 YFSETQ. This chain's CDR3 is CASSWTGGTDTQYF. The CDR3 bases are TGCGCCAGCAGTTGGACAGGGGGTACAGATACGCAGTATTTT.

V gene TRBV27 combines with J gene TRBJ2-6; tentatively, D is TRBD2 (5 bases). V was cut by 8 bases and J by 1 base, with 15 bases left in between. Per germline, CDR1 MNHEY and CDR2 SMNVEV (reference sequence). The CDR3 runs 16 residues. CDR3 in DNA: TGTGCCAGCGCGGGCTTCAGGCCATCTGGGGCCAACGTCCTGACTTTC. Protein product: CASAGFRPSGANVLTF.

The chain combines TRBV5-1 with TRBJ2-2, with 7 bases aligning to TRBD1. The CDR3 is 14 amino acids. V lost 4 bases, J lost 8 bases, and 8 bases stayed unmatched. The germline gives CDR1 SGHRS, CDR2 YFSETQ. The CDR3 DNA is TGCGCCAGCAGCACTGGACAGGCCAGGGGGGAGCTGTTTTTT. Encoded protein: CASSTGQARGELFF.

In this sample, this clone turned up a few times. V and J are TRBV6-5 and TRBJ1-2; possible D gene TRBD1, 6 bases. With 2 bases removed from V and 8 bases from J, the gap between germline ends came to 15 bases. CDR3 length: 14 amino acids. Germline CDR1 reads MNHEY; CDR2 reads SVGAGI. The CDR3 nucleotides read TGTGCCAGCAGTTACAGGTTGGGGGCGCAAGGCTACACCTTC. Translated: CASSYRLGAQGYTF.

This clone was seen a single time. The chain uses TRBV28 and TRBJ1-2; possibly TRBD1 for D (6 bases). In germline, CDR1 is MDHEN, CDR2 SYDVKM. The CDR3 is made up of 14 amino acids. V shed 3 bases and J shed 6 bases, with 14 bases lying between them. CDR3 in DNA: TGTGCCAGCAGTTTGATCTCGCCAGGGGATGGCTACACCTTC. Translated: CASSLISPGDGYTF.

The rearrangement joins TRBV6-1 to TRBJ1-4; tentatively, D is TRBD1 (6 bases). Germline V gives CDR1 MNHNS, CDR2 SASEGT. The CDR3 covers 12 residues. Trimming took off 7 bases at V and 16 bases at J, with 19 bases between the two ends. The CDR3 here is CASIPEGGQRFF. In DNA, the CDR3 is TGTGCCAGCATCCCAGAAGGGGGTCAGCGGTTTTTT.

The chain has TRBV6-5 and TRBJ2-5, with TRBD1 matching 8 bases. Trimming took 6 bases from V and 3 from J; bases not matched to a gene: 3. The CDR3 totals 13 residues. The germline V gene encodes CDR1 MNHEY and CDR2 SVGAGI. CDR3: CASRRTGKETQYF. The CDR3 DNA reads TGTGCCAGCAGAAGGACAGGGAAAGAGACCCAGTACTTC.

CDR3 in DNA: TGTGCCAGCAGTTTGCAGGGGAGCTCCTATAATTCACCCCTCCACTTT. It translates to CASSLQGSSYNSPLHF. The genes are TRBV28 and TRBJ1-6; possibly TRBD1 for D (6 bases). This CDR3 comprises 16 residues. V shed 3 bases and J shed 0 bases, with 9 bases lying between them. Germline CDR1 reads MDHEN; CDR2 reads SYDVKM. Drawing the rest from reference TRBV28 and TRBJ1-6, the complete variable domain is DVKVTQSSRYLVKRTGEKVFLECVQDMDHENMFWYRQDPGLGLRLIYFSYDVKMKEKGDIPEGYSVSREKKERFSLILESASTNQTSMYLCASSLQGSSYNSPLHFGNGTRLTVT.

The V call is TRBV6-5, the J call TRBJ2-7; 8 bases map to TRBD1. This CDR3 has 15 amino acids. Germline loops: CDR1 MNHEY, CDR2 SVGAGI. With V trimmed by 2 bases and J by 3 bases, 6 bases remained unmatched. The CDR3 DNA is TGTGCCAGCAGTTACCGAGACAGGGGCCTCTACGAGCAGTACTTC. It is translated as CASSYRDRGLYEQYF.

The chain carries TRBV9 and TRBJ1-3; tentative D call: TRBD1 (6 bases). Deletions cut 4 bases from V and 0 bases from J, with 17 bases between. The CDR3 is 17 residues long. CDR1 is SGDLS and CDR2 is YYNGEE in the germline V gene. The CDR3 coding sequence is TGTGCCAGCAGCTCAGAGGCAGGGGCGTCCTCTGGAAACACCATATATTTT. It is translated as CASSSEAGASSGNTIYF.

The sample holds a few counts of this clone. The rearrangement joins TRBV27 to TRBJ1-1; no definite D call. Trimming removed 4 bases from V and 1 base from J, with 10 bases in between. This CDR3 is 14 amino acids long. Germline CDR1 reads MNHEY; CDR2 reads SMNVEV (reference sequence). The CDR3 here is CASSSPRGNTEAFF. DNA of the CDR3: TGTGCCAGCAGTTCGCCCCGGGGGAACACTGAAGCTTTCTTT.

The rearrangement uses TRBV25-1 and TRBJ1-1; TRBD1 matches 7 bases. After removal of 2 bases from V and 10 bases from J, the junction contained 7 bases not matched to a gene. This CDR3 contains 13 residues. Germline V CDR1 and CDR2: MGHDK, SYGVNS. CDR3 protein: CASSETGVGGAFF. The CDR3 DNA sequence: TGTGCCAGCAGTGAAACAGGGGTTGGTGGAGCTTTCTTT.